Each of the 18 T cell receptor beta chains below was sequenced from the same sample in a study of shared clonotypes between healthy human individuals. Some clones are missing from TCRdb's copy, which holds only in-frame ones; the method was immunoSEQ multiplex PCR. Of 2 million to 2.5 million clones in the sample, approximately 95% were seen once. The sequenced sample was naive CD4+ T cells from PBMCs. As for subset: CD45RA+ positively selected. These receptors were taken from a man younger than 35 in good health. Some clones in this sample may be carry-over from other donors' samples.

The chain joins TRBV6-5 to TRBJ2-1; D possibly matches TRBD1 or TRBD2 (5 bases each). The CDR3 runs 12 residues. V was pared by 11 bases and J by 14 bases, with 22 bases between. The germline V gene encodes CDR1 MNHEY and CDR2 SVGAGI. The CDR3 DNA follows: TGTGCCCCCCCGGCGTCAGGCGAGGGGAAGTTCTTC. Translated, it gives CAPPASGEGKFF.

The gene calls are TRBV2 and TRBJ2-5, with D tentatively TRBD2 (6 bases). Germline CDR1 is SNHLY and CDR2 is FYNNEI. CDR3 size: 14 residues. The germline V and J ends were trimmed by 3 bases and 5 bases, with 13 bases remaining between them. The CDR3 DNA is TGTGCCAGCAGTGACCGGGGCGCGGGGGAGACCCAGTACTTC. It encodes CASSDRGAGETQYF. The full variable domain, with the rest looked up from reference TRBV2 and TRBJ2-5, is EPEVTQTPSHQVTQMGQEVILRCVPISNHLYFYWYRQILGQKVEFLVSFYNNEISEKSEIFDDQFSVERPDGSNFTLKIRSTKLEDSAMYFCASSDRGAGETQYFGPGTRLLVL.

The rearrangement joins TRBV5-5 to TRBJ2-7, with TRBD1 matching over 8 bases. The V gene end was trimmed by 4 bases and the J gene end by 0 bases; junction bases not matched to a gene: 6. The CDR3 is made up of 15 amino acids. Germline CDR1 SGHKS, CDR2 YYEKEE (reference sequence). The DNA of the CDR3 is TGTGCCAGCAGCACCCGGGACAGGACCTCCTACGAGCAGTACTTC. Amino acid sequence: CASSTRDRTSYEQYF.

The J gene is TRBJ2-3, the V gene TRBV5-1, with 7 bases fitting TRBD1. V was clipped by 4 bases and J by 6 bases; unmatched bases: 5. CDR3 length: 13 amino acids. CDR1 and CDR2 from the germline V gene are SGHRS and YFSETQ. CDR3 in amino acids: CASSRGGEDTQYF. The DNA of the CDR3 is TGCGCCAGCAGCAGAGGGGGCGAGGATACGCAGTATTTT.

The gene calls are TRBV27 and TRBJ1-5; 11 bases match TRBD1. The junction had 8 bases not matched to a gene; V was cut back by 6 bases and J by 4 bases. CDR3 length: 16 amino acids. Per germline, CDR1 MNHEY and CDR2 SMNVEV (reference sequence). CDR3 protein: CASSPADRGRNQPQHF. In DNA, the CDR3 is TGTGCCAGCAGCCCCGCGGACAGGGGGCGAAATCAGCCCCAGCATTTT.

Notes on this clone: The sample has other DNA sequences that encode this CDR3 too. The chain carries TRBV2 and TRBJ2-2, with 10 positions matching TRBD1. This CDR3 has 14 amino acids. The V and J ends lost 7 bases and 4 bases, in that order; junction bases with no gene match: 3. The germline V gene encodes CDR1 SNHLY and CDR2 FYNNEI. CDR3 in amino acids: CASKGQGVTGELFF. CDR3 in DNA: TGTGCCAGCAAAGGACAGGGGGTCACCGGGGAGCTGTTTTTT.

The chain recombines TRBV5-1 with TRBJ2-5; no reliable D call. The CDR3 length is 11 residues. CDR1 SGHRS and CDR2 YFSETQ come from the germline V gene. Trimming left V 5 bases short and J 2 bases short, with 4 bases between. The CDR3 bases are TGCGCCAGCAGGCGTCAAGAGACCCAGTACTTC. This translates into CASRRQETQYF.

The chain has TRBV18 and TRBJ1-5; 8 bases are shared with TRBD1. CDR3 length: 16 residues. CDR1 is KGHSH, CDR2 LQKENI, per germline. Germline trimming cut 6 bases from V and 3 bases from J; bases unmatched to any gene: 10. The chain's CDR3 is CASSRRQGSVNQPQHF. The CDR3 DNA is TGTGCCAGCTCGCGCCGACAGGGGAGCGTCAATCAGCCCCAGCATTTT.

The rearrangement joins TRBV6-5 to TRBJ1-1; D gene unclear. The CDR3 length is 15 residues. Germline loops: CDR1 MNHEY, CDR2 SVGAGI. Between the trimmed V and J ends, which lost 2 bases and 1 base, there was a span of 11 bases. The CDR3 here is CASSYIGWANTEAFF. For the CDR3, the DNA is TGTGCCAGCAGTTACATCGGGTGGGCGAACACTGAAGCTTTCTTT.

J is TRBJ1-2 and V is TRBV29-1; no definite D call. CDR1 SQVTM and CDR2 ANQGSEA come from the germline V gene. The CDR3 length is 12 residues. V was cut by 4 bases and J by 6 bases, with 12 bases left in between. CDR3 in amino acids: CSVAPGSHGYTF. In nucleotides, the CDR3 is TGCAGCGTTGCGCCGGGATCCCATGGCTACACCTTC.

The chain uses TRBV7-2 and TRBJ2-7; TRBD2 matches at 10 bases. The J segment lost 2 bases and the V segment lost 5 bases, leaving 6 bases of the junction unmatched. CDR1 is SGHTA, CDR2 FQGNSA, per germline. This CDR3 is built from 15 residues. In nucleotides, the CDR3 is TGTGCCAGCAGCCCCCCGAGCGGGAGGGCCTACGAGCAGTACTTC. This sequence encodes CASSPPSGRAYEQYF.

The chain recombines TRBV19 with TRBJ1-2; D unresolved. Germline CDR1 is LNHDA and CDR2 is SQIVND (reference sequence). This CDR3 has 12 residues. Trimming took off 8 bases at V and 2 bases at J, with 9 bases between the two ends. The CDR3 region is CASGVRNYGYTF. The CDR3 DNA follows: TGTGCCAGTGGGGTAAGAAACTATGGCTACACCTTC.

The chain joins TRBV4-3 to TRBJ2-5; D perhaps matches TRBD1 (5 bases). With 3 bases removed from V and 0 bases from J, the gap between germline ends came to 11 bases. Per the germline V gene, CDR1 is LGHNA and CDR2 is YSLEER. The CDR3 consists of 15 residues. The CDR3 here is CASSHGDRDQETQYF. DNA of the CDR3: TGCGCCAGCAGCCATGGAGACAGAGACCAAGAGACCCAGTACTTC.

This clone turned up a few times. This rearrangement joins TRBV7-9 to TRBJ2-1; 15 bases align to TRBD2. The V gene end was trimmed by 5 bases and the J gene end by 6 bases; junction bases not matched to a gene: 2. From germline, CDR1 is SEHNR and CDR2 FQNEAQ (reference sequence). The CDR3 has 15 amino acids. DNA for the CDR3: TGTGCCAGCAGCGAGGGACTAGCGGGAGGCAATGAGCAGTTCTTC. This sequence encodes CASSEGLAGGNEQFF.

This clone was picked up one time. The V gene is TRBV5-1, the J gene TRBJ1-1; D uncertain. The germline V gene encodes CDR1 SGHRS and CDR2 YFSETQ. V lost 0 bases, J lost 11 bases, and 14 bases lay in between. The CDR3 length is 13 residues. The CDR3, as DNA: TGCGCCAGCAGCTTGGCGTCAGGTCTTGGGGCTTTCTTT. Residues: CASSLASGLGAFF.

With regard to this clone: The sample holds other DNA sequences that translate to the same CDR3. The V gene is TRBV20-1, the J gene TRBJ2-7; D is unclear. CDR3 length: 9 amino acids. Trimming pared 3 bases from V and 6 bases from J, leaving 3 bases between. Germline loops: CDR1 DFQATT, CDR2 SNEGSKA (reference sequence). This CDR3 is CSARSEQYF. The CDR3 nucleotides read TGCAGTGCTAGGTCCGAGCAGTACTTC.

The count of this clone is one. The rearrangement links TRBV5-8 to TRBJ2-7; no clear D gene. This CDR3 is 15 amino acids long. The V end was cut by 1 base, the J end by 0 bases, with 11 bases between. The germline V gene has CDR1 SGHTS and CDR2 YDEGEE. The CDR3 coding sequence is TGTGCCAGCAGCTTGCTGGGTGATACCTCCTACGAGCAGTACTTC. Its translation is CASSLLGDTSYEQYF.

The gene calls are TRBV5-1 and TRBJ2-5; 8 bases line up with TRBD1. TRBJ2-7 matches the DNA end more closely, so the J call is doubtful. Germline lookup yields CDR1 SGHRS and CDR2 YFSETQ. This CDR3 is 13 amino acids long. In DNA, the CDR3 is TGCGCCAGCACACAGGGGGAGATGAACGAGCAGTACTTC. Residues: CASTQGEMNEQYF.